The 25 T cell receptor beta chains listed next were all sequenced from one sample in a study of PD-L1 blockade in urothelial cancer. Some clones are missing from TCRdb's copy, which holds only in-frame ones; the method was immunoSEQ multiplex PCR. This table has about 38,000 clones, under 90% appearing once. The sequences come from PBMCs, collected around atezolizumab (anti-PD-L1) treatment. The receptors stem from a man aged 55 to 70 with urothelial cancer.

The chain joins TRBV10-3 to TRBJ2-3, with D perhaps TRBD1 (5 bases). Trimming shortened V by 2 bases and J by 3 bases, and 9 bases separated the two germline ends. Germline values: CDR1 ENHRY, CDR2 SYGVKD. This CDR3 comprises 14 residues. CDR3 nucleotides: TGTGCCATCAGTGAGGGCAGGGTTACAGATACGCAGTATTTT. Translated: CAISEGRVTDTQYF.

V usage is TRBV28 and J usage is TRBJ2-4; possible D gene TRBD1, 7 bases. Germline CDR1 and CDR2: MDHEN and SYDVKM. V dropped 6 bases and J dropped 0 bases, with 24 bases sitting between them. The CDR3 extends over 19 amino acids. The CDR3 nucleotides are TGTGCCAGCAGCGGACTACGGGACAGCGTAAATCTAGCCAAAAACATTCAGTACTTC. It is translated as CASSGLRDSVNLAKNIQYF.

This rearrangement joins TRBV28 to TRBJ1-2; 8 bases match TRBD1. Per the germline V gene, CDR1 is MDHEN and CDR2 is SYDVKM. This CDR3 has 15 residues. The V segment lost 6 bases and the J segment 4 bases; nucleotides outside the gene matches: 10. The DNA of the CDR3 is TGTGCCAGCAGCCTTCGGACAGGGTTACTCTATGGCTACACCTTC. The encoded protein is CASSLRTGLLYGYTF.

The rearrangement uses TRBV10-3 and TRBJ2-7; a possible D gene is TRBD1 (5 bases). The germline CDR1 and CDR2 sequences are ENHRY and SYGVKD. V was shortened by 4 bases and J by 2 bases, with 12 bases between the two germline ends. The CDR3 is 14 residues long. CDR3 loop: CAISGSKGTYEQYF. The DNA of the CDR3 is TGTGCCATCAGTGGGAGTAAGGGGACCTACGAGCAGTACTTC.

In this sample, this clone turned up once. The V and J genes are TRBV29-1 and TRBJ2-7; possible D gene TRBD2, 7 bases. Trimming pared 2 bases from V and 4 bases from J, leaving 18 bases between. CDR1 and CDR2 from the germline V gene are SQVTM and ANQGSEA. The length of the CDR3 is 15 residues. CDR3 in amino acids: CSVEKAGAPKYEQYF. CDR3 nucleotides: TGCAGCGTTGAAAAGGCGGGGGCTCCTAAGTACGAGCAGTACTTC.

The chain recombines TRBV28 with TRBJ2-7; D is perhaps TRBD2 (6 bases). Trimming left V 3 bases short and J 7 bases short, with 10 bases between. Germline CDR1 reads MDHEN; CDR2 reads SYDVKM. This CDR3 region has 12 residues. The chain's CDR3 is CASSFKEGEQYF. The CDR3 nucleotides are TGTGCCAGCAGTTTCAAGGAGGGGGAGCAGTACTTC.

V usage is TRBV28 and J usage is TRBJ1-1; D is undetermined. CDR3 length equals 14 residues. The V gene's germline CDR1 is MDHEN and CDR2 SYDVKM. The V end lost 5 bases, the J end lost 4 bases, and 14 bases lay between the germline ends. CDR3 protein: CASSLPGSRTEAFF. The CDR3 coding sequence is TGTGCCAGCAGTCTACCCGGGAGTCGCACTGAAGCTTTCTTT.

The V and J genes are TRBV30 and TRBJ2-3, with D unresolved. V gave up 0 bases and J gave up 4 bases, with 14 bases separating them. Per germline, CDR1 GTSNPN and CDR2 SVGIG (reference sequence). The CDR3 is made up of 15 amino acids. In DNA, the CDR3 is TGTGCCTGGAGTGTAGTGGCAGAGAGGTCAGATACGCAGTATTTT. It specifies CAWSVVAERSDTQYF. Full variable domain (rest looked up from reference TRBV30 and TRBJ2-3): SQTIHQWPATLVQPVGSPLSLECTVEGTSNPNLYWYRQAAGRGLQLLFYSVGIGQISSEVPQNLSASRPQDRQFILSSKKLLLSDSGFYLCAWSVVAERSDTQYFGPGTRLTVL.

This CDR3 reads CASRRGMMSGYGYTF. The CDR3 DNA is TGTGCCAGCAGACGTGGTATGATGTCAGGATATGGCTACACCTTC. This rearrangement joins TRBV28 to TRBJ1-2; D is unresolved. Trimming left V 6 bases short and J 5 bases short, with 19 bases between. Germline-derived CDR1 and CDR2 are MDHEN and SYDVKM. The CDR3 spans 15 residues.

The chain is built from TRBV28 and TRBJ2-3; D is perhaps TRBD2 (7 bases). The V end was cut by 2 bases, the J end by 5 bases, with 14 bases between. The germline V gene encodes CDR1 MDHEN and CDR2 SYDVKM. CDR3 length: 15 residues. For the CDR3, the DNA is TGTGCCAGCAGTTTACCCCGGGGGGCCGGAGATACGCAGTATTTT. Translation: CASSLPRGAGDTQYF.

The V and J genes are TRBV11-2 and TRBJ2-3; D gene ambiguous. CDR3 length equals 13 residues. V lost 5 bases, J lost 5 bases, and 11 bases lay in between. Germline lookup yields CDR1 SGHAT and CDR2 FQNNGV. The CDR3 here is CASSHNYRDTQYF. In DNA, the CDR3 is TGTGCCAGCAGCCACAACTACCGAGATACGCAGTATTTT.

The V and J genes are TRBV19 and TRBJ1-1; D is possibly TRBD1 (6 bases). Germline V CDR1 and CDR2: LNHDA, SQIVND (reference sequence). The CDR3 has 15 amino acids. V lost 0 bases to trimming and J lost 5 bases, with 13 bases between them. CDR3 residues: CASSIDDSGVTEAFF. The CDR3 coding sequence is TGTGCCAGTAGTATAGACGACTCAGGGGTGACTGAAGCTTTCTTT.

This clone was seen a single time. This sequence joins TRBV5-1 and TRBJ1-2, with 7 bases lining up with TRBD1. The junction had 9 bases not matched to a gene; V was cut back by 4 bases and J by 3 bases. CDR3 length equals 15 residues. The germline CDR1 and CDR2 sequences are SGHRS and YFSETQ. The CDR3 DNA reads as TGCGCCAGCAGCCCCGCTCAGGGGGAAGACTATGGCTACACCTTC. Translated, it gives CASSPAQGEDYGYTF. The full variable domain, in which reference TRBV5-1 and TRBJ1-2 provide the parts outside the CDR3, is KAGVTQTPRYLIKTRGQQVTLSCSPISGHRSVSWYQQTPGQGLQFLFEYFSETQRNKGNFPGRFSGRQFSNSRSEMNVSTLELGDSALYLCASSPAQGEDYGYTFGSGTRLTVV.

The chain uses TRBV28 and TRBJ2-1; the D is unclear. The CDR3 runs to 11 residues. V was trimmed by 6 bases and J by 5 bases, leaving 5 bases between them. The V gene's germline CDR1 is MDHEN and CDR2 SYDVKM. This CDR3 reads CASRSDNEQFF. In nucleotides, the CDR3 is TGTGCCAGCAGGTCAGACAATGAGCAGTTCTTC.

CDR3 DNA sequence: TGTGCCAGCAACGAACAGGGTGGCTATGGCTACACCTTC. Protein product: CASNEQGGYGYTF. The rearrangement uses TRBV2 and TRBJ1-2, with a weak D call TRBD1 (6 bases). The CDR3 sequence is 13 residues long. Germline CDR1 and CDR2: SNHLY and FYNNEI. The V and J ends lost 7 bases and 4 bases respectively, with 13 bases between them.

This clone was observed once. The rearrangement uses TRBV28 and TRBJ2-5; tentatively, D is TRBD2 (7 bases). Germline CDR1 and CDR2: MDHEN and SYDVKM. This CDR3 is built from 18 residues. Trimming took off 1 base at V and 2 bases at J, with 20 bases between the two ends. CDR3 sequence reads: CASSLLGWGGVEQETQYF. The DNA for the CDR3 is TGTGCCAGCAGTTTATTGGGGTGGGGGGGCGTCGAGCAAGAGACCCAGTACTTC. The full variable domain, completed using reference TRBV28 and TRBJ2-5, is DVKVTQSSRYLVKRTGEKVFLECVQDMDHENMFWYRQDPGLGLRLIYFSYDVKMKEKGDIPEGYSVSREKKERFSLILESASTNQTSMYLCASSLLGWGGVEQETQYFGPGTRLLVL.

Here the CDR3 reads CASSQGTGSSYEQYF. DNA for the CDR3: TGTGCCAGCAGCCAGGGGACAGGGAGCTCCTACGAGCAGTACTTC. The genes are TRBV14 and TRBJ2-7; 9 bases line up with TRBD1. The CDR3 contains 15 residues. Per the germline V gene, CDR1 is SGHDN and CDR2 is FVKESK. V dropped 3 bases and J dropped 0; count of bases not matched to a gene: 3.

The chain couples TRBV7-2 to TRBJ1-5; D perhaps matches TRBD1 (5 bases). The CDR3 contains 16 residues. The V end lost 1 base, the J end lost 0 bases, and 10 bases lay between the germline ends. The germline CDR1 and CDR2 sequences are SGHTA and FQGNSA. CDR3 in amino acids: CASSLGGPYSNQPQHF. CDR3 sequence (DNA): TGTGCCAGCAGCTTAGGGGGCCCCTATAGCAATCAGCCCCAGCATTTT.

The V call is TRBV27, the J call TRBJ1-3; the D gene is possibly TRBD1 (6 bases). The CDR3 runs to 16 residues. CDR1 MNHEY and CDR2 SMNVEV come from the germline V gene (reference sequence). Trimming removed 5 bases from V and 0 bases from J, with 14 bases in between. In nucleotides, the CDR3 is TGTGCCAGCAGTCCCCGTGACAGGACCTCTGGAAACACCATATATTTT. It translates to CASSPRDRTSGNTIYF.

There are a few counts of this clone. The chain couples TRBV11-1 to TRBJ1-1; the D gene is possibly TRBD1 (6 bases). Deletions cut 6 bases from V and 4 bases from J, with 18 bases between. The CDR3 extends over 15 amino acids. CDR1 is SGHAT, CDR2 FQDESV, per germline (reference sequence). CDR3: CASSPGSGDATEAFF. CDR3 DNA: TGTGCCAGCAGTCCAGGGTCAGGGGATGCCACTGAAGCTTTCTTT.

The V gene is TRBV29-1, the J gene TRBJ1-5; 9 bases map to TRBD1. This CDR3 is built from 12 residues. Germline assignment: CDR1 SQVTM and CDR2 ANQGSEA. J gave up 4 bases and V 6 bases, and 1 base lay outside the gene matches. The CDR3, as DNA: TGCAGCGTGGGGACAGGGAATCAGCCCCAGCATTTT. It encodes CSVGTGNQPQHF.

Here the CDR3 reads CASSLGQTEQFF. In nucleotides, the CDR3 is TGTGCCAGCAGCTTGGGGCAGACCGAGCAGTTCTTC. The chain has TRBV11-1 and TRBJ2-1; TRBD1 is a possible D gene (5 bases). Per germline, CDR1 SGHAT and CDR2 FQDESV (reference sequence). The V end was cut by 3 bases, the J end by 10 bases, with 10 bases between. The CDR3 is made up of 12 amino acids.

The V gene is TRBV19, the J gene TRBJ1-5, with no clear D. Germline-derived CDR1 and CDR2 are LNHDA and SQIVND (reference sequence). This CDR3 comprises 15 residues. Between the trimmed V and J ends, which lost 7 bases and 0 bases, there was a span of 13 bases. CDR3 residues: CASNSLSDSNQPQHF. CDR3 in DNA: TGTGCCAGTAATAGCTTGAGTGATAGCAATCAGCCCCAGCATTTT.

The chain has TRBV4-2 and TRBJ2-3; 8 bases line up with TRBD1. The CDR3 is 17 residues long. V lost 1 base and J lost 2; bases outside the gene matches: 8. Germline CDR1 reads LGHNA; CDR2 reads YNFKEQ. This CDR3 is CASSQAGQGWVTDTQYF. CDR3 nucleotide sequence: TGTGCCAGCAGCCAAGCTGGACAGGGATGGGTCACAGATACGCAGTATTTT.

The chain recombines TRBV7-8 with TRBJ2-2; D ambiguous. This CDR3 has 15 amino acids. Germline-derived CDR1 and CDR2 are SGHVS and FQNEAQ. Deletions cut 3 bases from V and 6 bases from J, with 14 bases between. The CDR3 DNA reads as TGTGCCAGCAGCTTTCAGCGACGAATCTCCGGGGAGCTGTTTTTT. Translating it yields CASSFQRRISGELFF.